One and the same sample provided the 12 T cell receptor beta chains below, sequenced in a study of OX40 agonist ivuxolimab in advanced cancers. Generated by immunoSEQ multiplex PCR, the TCRdb table keeps only in-frame clones and is missing some. The sample lists roughly 70,000 clones; 65% to 90% were seen once. The source material was CD4+ or CD8+ T cells sorted from blood, sampled in a trial of the OX40 agonist ivuxolimab. Source of these receptors: an adult with an advanced solid tumor such as melanoma, head and neck, liver or kidney cancer.

This sequence joins TRBV7-2 and TRBJ1-2; maybe TRBD1 (5 bases). The germline V gene has CDR1 SGHTA and CDR2 FQGNSA. V was pared by 4 bases and J by 4 bases, with 10 bases between. The CDR3 runs 13 residues. For the CDR3, the DNA is TGTGCCAGCAGCTCGGACATGAGCTATGGCTACACCTTC. As protein: CASSSDMSYGYTF.

This chain links TRBV9 with TRBJ2-2; D gene unclear. Germline lookup yields CDR1 SGDLS and CDR2 YYNGEE. The V end was cut by 3 bases, the J end by 4 bases, with 4 bases between. The CDR3 has 12 residues. CDR3 sequence (DNA): TGTGCCAGCAGCGCCATCACCGGGGAGCTGTTTTTT. Protein sequence: CASSAITGELFF.

The genes are TRBV6-5 and TRBJ2-1, with 10 bases identical to TRBD1. The J segment lost 0 bases and the V segment lost 8 bases, leaving 4 bases of the junction unmatched. The CDR3 extends over 15 amino acids. Germline loops: CDR1 MNHEY, CDR2 SVGAGI. The CDR3 nucleotides are TGTGCCAGCGGACGGACAGGGGGCTCCTACAATGAGCAGTTCTTC. Amino acid sequence: CASGRTGGSYNEQFF.

The CDR3 nucleotides are TGTGCCAGTAGTTCACCGGGACAGGGCGTTTATGGCTACACCTTC. Translation gives CASSSPGQGVYGYTF. The chain combines TRBV19 with TRBJ1-2, with TRBD1 identical over 9 bases. Germline lookup yields CDR1 LNHDA and CDR2 SQIVND (reference sequence). The CDR3 is made up of 15 amino acids. Losses at the gene ends were 5 bases for V and 5 bases for J; bases not matched to a gene: 9. Full variable domain (rest looked up from reference TRBV19 and TRBJ1-2): DGGITQSPKYLFRKEGQNVTLSCEQNLNHDAMYWYRQDPGQGLRLIYYSQIVNDFQKGDIAEGYSVSREKKESFPLTVTSAQKNPTAFYLCASSSPGQGVYGYTFGSGTRLTVV.

V and J are TRBV2 and TRBJ2-2; D unclear. The length of the CDR3 is 17 residues. Between the trimmed V and J ends, which lost 1 base and 2 bases, there was a span of 14 bases. Per germline, CDR1 SNHLY and CDR2 FYNNEI. The chain's CDR3 is CASSEGRSRGNTGELFF. The CDR3 DNA sequence: TGTGCCAGCAGTGAAGGTCGGTCTCGAGGAAACACCGGGGAGCTGTTTTTT.

The rearrangement joins TRBV7-9 to TRBJ1-4, with a possible D match to TRBD1 (6 bases). The CDR3 contains 14 residues. The germline V and J ends were trimmed by 5 bases and 6 bases, with 13 bases remaining between them. The V gene's germline CDR1 is SEHNR and CDR2 FQNEAQ (reference sequence). CDR3 sequence reads: CASSPEGGDEKLFF. CDR3 bases: TGTGCCAGCAGCCCGGAAGGGGGAGATGAAAAACTGTTTTTT.

The V call is TRBV6-1, the J call TRBJ1-3, with D tentatively TRBD1 (6 bases). This CDR3 has 14 residues. CDR1 and CDR2 from the germline V gene are MNHNS and SASEGT. The V and J ends lost 7 bases and 8 bases respectively, with 18 bases between them. In DNA, the CDR3 is TGTGCCAGCACCCAAAGGGCAGGGGAGGACACCATATATTTT. Protein product: CASTQRAGEDTIYF.

This chain links TRBV9 with TRBJ2-3; 9 bases agree with TRBD2. The CDR3 has 16 residues. J gave up 4 bases and V 4 bases, and 10 bases lay outside the gene matches. CDR1 is SGDLS, CDR2 YYNGEE, per germline. DNA of the CDR3: TGTGCCAGCAGCCCCCGGGGTAGCGGGGGCCCAGATACGCAGTATTTT. This gives the protein CASSPRGSGGPDTQYF.

This chain joins TRBV4-2 and TRBJ2-7; maybe TRBD2 (7 bases). V lost 3 bases and J 2 bases, leaving 17 bases between the germline ends. There are 16 residues in the CDR3. Germline V gives CDR1 LGHNA, CDR2 YNFKEQ. DNA for the CDR3: TGTGCCAGCAGCCAGTCGTCCCGCGGGGGCCCCTACGAGCAGTACTTC. It specifies CASSQSSRGGPYEQYF.

The chain combines TRBV6-5 with TRBJ1-2, with D possibly matching TRBD1 (5 bases). The germline V and J ends were trimmed by 4 bases and 6 bases, with 9 bases remaining between them. Germline lookup yields CDR1 MNHEY and CDR2 SVGAGI. This CDR3 is 12 amino acids long. CDR3 in DNA: TGTGCCAGCAGTTGGGCAGGGAATGGCTACACCTTC. Translating it yields CASSWAGNGYTF.

This clone was picked up a small number of times. The J gene is TRBJ1-4, the V gene TRBV16; 7 nucleotides line up with TRBD1. Looked up from germline, CDR1 is KGHSY and CDR2 is FQNENV. V lost 4 bases and J lost 2; bases outside the gene matches: 1. This CDR3 contains 14 residues. As DNA, the CDR3 is TGTGCCAGCAGCCTGGGACAGACTAATGAAAAACTGTTTTTT. Translating gives CASSLGQTNEKLFF.

This clone was counted a single time. This chain links TRBV6-6 with TRBJ1-5; 9 bases match TRBD1. This CDR3 contains 13 residues. Germline CDR1 and CDR2: MNHNY and SVGAGI (reference sequence). V dropped 6 bases and J dropped 7; count of bases not matched to a gene: 4. CDR3 loop: CASRPTGGQPQHF. The CDR3 coding sequence is TGTGCCAGCAGACCGACAGGGGGACAGCCCCAGCATTTT.